The 17 T cell receptor beta chains given below trace back to one sample, sequenced in a study of blood T cells in healthy people across ages. Together with a sample-barcoded 5' primer, a J-beta primer mix was included in a second PCR lasting 7 to 11 cycles. Each CDR3 protein gets one entry after TCRdb re-called the 5' RACE reads with MiXCR. The repertoire holds more than 800,000 distinct CDR3 sequences, with more than 25% as singletons. The sample consisted of blood. The receptors originated from a woman older than 75 in good health.

This clonotype was counted only a few times. The chain recombines TRBV6-2 or TRBV6-3 with TRBJ2-7, with TRBD2 matching 10 bases. Germline CDR1 and CDR2: MNHEY and SVGEGT. CDR3 length: 21 residues. J gave up 7 bases and V 0 bases, and 24 bases lay outside the gene matches. The CDR3 spells CASSYSTGPSGGASLEDEQYF. The CDR3 bases are TGTGCCAGCAGTTACTCGACTGGACCCAGCGGGGGGGCAAGTTTGGAGGATGAGCAGTACTTC.

CDR3 coding DNA: TGCAGGGCTGCCCAGGGGGGCAGTGGCTACACCTTC. It is translated as CRAAQGGSGYTF. The rearrangement joins TRBV20-1 to TRBJ1-2, with 7 positions matching TRBD1. Germline V lookup: CDR1 DFQATT, CDR2 SNEGSKA (reference sequence). CDR3 length: 12 residues.

This clonotype was counted between two and nine times. The gene calls are TRBV5-6 and TRBJ1-4, with D perhaps TRBD1 (6 bases). Germline CDR1 reads SGHDT; CDR2 reads YYEEEE. This CDR3 has 15 residues. Trimming took off 2 bases at V and 8 bases at J, with 16 bases between the two ends. The CDR3 reads CASSLRILGAEKLFF. CDR3 DNA sequence: TGTGCCAGCAGCTTAAGGATCTTGGGGGCGGAAAAACTGTTTTTT. Full variable domain (remainder filled in from reference TRBV5-6 and TRBJ1-4): DAGVTQSPTHLIKTRGQQVTLRCSPKSGHDTVSWYQQALGQGPQFIFQYYEEEERQRGNFPDRFSGHQFPNYSSELNVNALLLGDSALYLCASSLRILGAEKLFFGSGTQLSVL.

The chain carries TRBV5-6 and TRBJ1-1; TRBD1 matches at 10 bases. CDR1 and CDR2 (germline): SGHDT, YYEEEE. The trim removed 4 bases at V and 7 bases at J, leaving 13 bases unmatched. The CDR3 spans 16 residues. This chain's CDR3 is CASSPERGTGAFEAFF. In nucleotides, the CDR3 is TGTGCCAGCAGCCCCGAGCGTGGGACAGGGGCGTTTGAAGCTTTCTTT.

Points on this clonotype: A read error may be the cause here, since a much bigger clone is one base away. The gene calls are TRBV4-3 and TRBJ2-7, with 12 positions matching TRBD1. CDR3 size: 16 residues. After removal of 1 base from V and 7 bases from J, the junction contained 8 bases not matched to a gene. In germline, CDR1 is LGHNA, CDR2 YSLEER. Here the CDR3 reads CASSQVWGQGAREQYF. The CDR3 region has the DNA TGCGCCAGCAGCCAAGTTTGGGGACAGGGGGCTCGTGAGCAGTACTTC.

This clonotype was seen many times. The gene calls are TRBV7-9 and TRBJ2-7, with D unresolved. The CDR3 sequence is 12 residues long. V was cut by 3 bases and J by 7 bases, with 10 bases left in between. The germline V gene encodes CDR1 SEHNR and CDR2 FQNEAQ (reference sequence). The CDR3 loop is CASSFPNREQYF. Here the CDR3 DNA reads TGTGCCAGCAGCTTCCCCAATAGAGAGCAGTACTTC. The full variable domain, its missing parts supplied by reference TRBV7-9 and TRBJ2-7, is DTGVSQNPRHKITKRGQNVTFRCDPISEHNRLYWYRQTLGQGPEFLTYFQNEAQLEKSRLLSDRFSAERPKGSFSTLEIQRTEQGDSAMYLCASSFPNREQYFGPGTRLTVT.

In this sample, this clonotype turned up many times. The chain's CDR3 is CASRSSGGVFETQYF. The CDR3 DNA sequence: TGTGCCAGCAGATCTAGCGGGGGGGTTTTTGAGACCCAGTACTTC. The chain employs TRBV6-2 or TRBV6-3 and TRBJ2-5; 12 bases agree with TRBD2. In germline, CDR1 is MNHEY, CDR2 SVGEGT. After removal of 6 bases from V and 5 bases from J, the junction contained 7 bases not matched to a gene. The CDR3 spans 15 residues.

The J gene is TRBJ2-3, the V gene TRBV7-9; tentatively, D is TRBD2 (5 bases). The CDR3 spans 15 residues. Germline V gene lookup returns CDR1 SEHNR and CDR2 FQNEAQ (reference sequence). V lost 2 bases and J 2 bases, leaving 11 bases between the germline ends. The CDR3 bases are TGTGCCAGCAGCTTAACTGAGCGGAACACAGATACGCAGTATTTT. Its protein is CASSLTERNTDTQYF.

This clonotype was picked up a small number of times. V is TRBV6-2 or TRBV6-3 and J is TRBJ1-2; D not certain. The CDR3 runs 14 residues. The V end was cut by 7 bases, the J end by 4 bases, with 16 bases between. CDR1 and CDR2 (germline): MNHEY, SVGEGT. The CDR3 here is CASKCNQEPYGYTF. CDR3 DNA: TGTGCCAGCAAATGCAACCAAGAACCCTATGGCTACACCTTC.

This rearrangement joins TRBV2 to TRBJ2-5, with 12 nucleotides matching TRBD2. With the DNA end fitting TRBJ2-7 better, the J assignment may be wrong. Germline-derived CDR1 and CDR2 are SNHLY and FYNNEI. This CDR3 contains 15 residues. CDR3 loop: CASSGLAGEIYEQYF. The DNA of the CDR3 is TGTGCCAGCAGTGGACTAGCGGGGGAGATTTACGAGCAGTACTTC.

J is TRBJ2-1 and V is TRBV11-2, with 12 bases matching TRBD2. The CDR3 spans 16 residues. The germline V gene has CDR1 SGHAT and CDR2 FQNNGV. The J segment lost 10 bases and the V segment lost 5 bases, leaving 12 bases of the junction unmatched. CDR3 protein: CASSPAGLAGGREQFF. CDR3 sequence (DNA): TGTGCCAGCAGCCCCGCCGGGCTAGCGGGGGGGCGCGAGCAGTTCTTC.

In its sample, this clonotype was seen a few times. A much larger clone differs from this one at a single base, so this may be a read error. V is TRBV7-2 and J is TRBJ2-7; 12 bases line up with TRBD2. The germline CDR1 and CDR2 sequences are SGHTA and FQGNSA. The V segment lost 5 bases and the J segment 7 bases; nucleotides outside the gene matches: 9. This CDR3 has 15 amino acids. The CDR3 protein is CASSPRLAGGREQYF. Written as DNA, the CDR3 is TGTGCCAGCAGCCCCCGGCTAGCGGGGGGGCGTGAGCAGTACTTC.

The genes are TRBV5-1 and TRBJ2-2; D is uncertain. Deletions cut 4 bases from V and 0 bases from J, with 10 bases between. Germline assignment: CDR1 SGHRS and CDR2 YFSETQ. The CDR3 sequence is 15 residues long. The CDR3 DNA follows: TGCGCCAGCAGCGACGGCGGTTCGAACACCGGGGAGCTGTTTTTT. Protein: CASSDGGSNTGELFF.

This clonotype was picked up a small number of times. V gene TRBV4-3 combines with J gene TRBJ1-3; unclear D gene. This CDR3 spans 16 amino acids. Germline V gene sequence: CDR1 LGHNA, CDR2 YSLEER. V lost 0 bases to trimming and J lost 0 bases, with 9 bases between them. CDR3 residues: CASSQEAGYSGNTIYF. Written as DNA, the CDR3 is TGCGCCAGCAGCCAAGAGGCAGGCTACTCTGGAAACACCATATATTTT.

This clonotype was seen at least ten times. The chain has TRBV7-2 and TRBJ1-6; 9 nucleotides agree with TRBD1. The CDR3 contains 15 residues. The J segment lost 10 bases and the V segment lost 1 base, leaving 5 bases of the junction unmatched. CDR1 and CDR2 (germline): SGHTA, FQGNSA. CDR3 bases: TGTGCCAGCAGCTTAGTCGGGACAGGGTCCTCACCCCTCCACTTT. This translates into CASSLVGTGSSPLHF.

This clonotype was counted at least ten times. This sequence joins TRBV6-5 and TRBJ2-7; 11 bases match TRBD2. CDR1 is MNHEY, CDR2 SVGAGI, per germline. This CDR3 contains 16 residues. V trimming: 6 bases; J trimming: 0 bases; junction bases outside the gene matches: 7. The CDR3 spells CASRRISGGDSYEQYF. In nucleotides, the CDR3 is TGTGCCAGCAGACGTATTAGCGGGGGGGACTCCTACGAGCAGTACTTC.

Comments on this clonotype: This may be a read error, as it is one base from a much larger clone. V and J are TRBV24-1 and TRBJ2-1; 10 nucleotides agree with TRBD2. Germline lookup yields CDR1 KGHDR and CDR2 SFDVKD. The CDR3 is 15 residues long. Written as DNA, the CDR3 is TGTGTCACCAGTGACCCGGGACTAGCGACGGGTGAGCAGTTCTTC. Residues: CVTSDPGLATGEQFF.